This paragraph covers one TCR beta chain sequence. Antigen specificity is unknown. This record comes from a study of T cell responses to AZD1222 COVID-19 vaccine. Turning to the study itself: Whether given at about 4 or about 12 weeks, second doses were pooled. Study-level findings and limits: The CD4 TCRs associated with vaccination extended across spike and predominated at 160-218 and 743-854. Donors were chiefly white British, with a greater number of females, and clonal diversity was perhaps underestimated.

There are 18 residues in the CDR3. Germline V gene sequence: CDR1 LGHDT, CDR2 YNNKEL (reference sequence). V dropped 5 bases and J dropped 5 bases, with 22 bases sitting between them. Only in-frame clones appear in the TCRdb table, and some are missing; sequencing was by immunoSEQ multiplex PCR. The repertoire consists of roughly 130,000 clones, with around 87% occurring once and the leading ten covering 1.3% to 1.5%. The rearrangement links TRBV3-1 (or the pseudogene TRBV3-2) to TRBJ1-6; D is undetermined. This clonotype was sampled from an adult in good health. The material sequenced was peripheral blood, taken on day 0 of AZD1222 vaccination. CDR3 coding DNA: TGTGCCAGCAGCTTTAACCGTCCCTTCATACATCATAATTCACCCCTCCACTTT. As protein: CASSFNRPFIHHNSPLHF.